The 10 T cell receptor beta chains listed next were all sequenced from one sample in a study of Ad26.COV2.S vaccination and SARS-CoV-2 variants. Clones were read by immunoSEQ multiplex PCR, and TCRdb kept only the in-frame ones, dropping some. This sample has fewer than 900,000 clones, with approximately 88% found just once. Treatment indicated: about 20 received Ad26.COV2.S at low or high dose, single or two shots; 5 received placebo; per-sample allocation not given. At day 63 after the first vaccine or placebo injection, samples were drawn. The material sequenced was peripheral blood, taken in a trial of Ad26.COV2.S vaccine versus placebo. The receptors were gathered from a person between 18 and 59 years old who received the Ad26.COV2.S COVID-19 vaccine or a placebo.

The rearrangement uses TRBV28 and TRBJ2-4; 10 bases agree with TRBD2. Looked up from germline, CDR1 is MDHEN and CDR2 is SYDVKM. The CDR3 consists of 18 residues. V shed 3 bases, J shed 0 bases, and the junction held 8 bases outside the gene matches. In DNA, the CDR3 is TGTGCCAGCAGTTTTTGGCTAGCGGGAGAGGTAGCCAAAAACATTCAGTACTTC. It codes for CASSFWLAGEVAKNIQYF.

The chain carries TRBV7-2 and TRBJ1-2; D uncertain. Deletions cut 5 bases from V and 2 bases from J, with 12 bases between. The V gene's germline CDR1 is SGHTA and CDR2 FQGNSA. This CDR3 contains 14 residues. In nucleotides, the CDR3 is TGTGCCAGCAGCCCAAGAGTGCTAAACTATGGCTACACCTTC. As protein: CASSPRVLNYGYTF.

CDR3 in DNA: TGTGCCAGCAGGATCAACTCTGGGGCCAACGTCCTGACTTTC. As protein: CASRINSGANVLTF. The rearrangement uses TRBV2 and TRBJ2-6, with D unclear. Trimming removed 6 bases at V and 0 bases at J, with 6 bases between. CDR1 SNHLY and CDR2 FYNNEI come from the germline V gene. This CDR3 spans 14 amino acids.

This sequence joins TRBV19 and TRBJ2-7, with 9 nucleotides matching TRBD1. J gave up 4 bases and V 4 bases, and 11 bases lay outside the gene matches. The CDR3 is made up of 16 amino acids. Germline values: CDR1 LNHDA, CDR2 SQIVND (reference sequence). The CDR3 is CASSTREGTGLYEQYF. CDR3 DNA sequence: TGTGCCAGTAGTACCAGGGAAGGGACAGGGTTGTACGAGCAGTACTTC.

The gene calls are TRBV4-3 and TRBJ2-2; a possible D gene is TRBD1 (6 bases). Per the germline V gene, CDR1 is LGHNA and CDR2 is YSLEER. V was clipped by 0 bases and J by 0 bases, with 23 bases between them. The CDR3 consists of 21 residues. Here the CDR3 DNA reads TGCGCCAGCAGCCAAGATCTAGTGGAGACAGGATCCATGGCGAACACCGGGGAGCTGTTTTTT. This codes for CASSQDLVETGSMANTGELFF.

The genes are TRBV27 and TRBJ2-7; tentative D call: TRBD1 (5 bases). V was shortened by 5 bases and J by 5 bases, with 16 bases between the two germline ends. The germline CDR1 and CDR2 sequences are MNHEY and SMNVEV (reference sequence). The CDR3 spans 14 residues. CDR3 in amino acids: CASSVSGWRDEQYF. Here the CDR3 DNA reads TGTGCCAGCAGTGTCTCAGGGTGGCGCGACGAGCAGTACTTC.

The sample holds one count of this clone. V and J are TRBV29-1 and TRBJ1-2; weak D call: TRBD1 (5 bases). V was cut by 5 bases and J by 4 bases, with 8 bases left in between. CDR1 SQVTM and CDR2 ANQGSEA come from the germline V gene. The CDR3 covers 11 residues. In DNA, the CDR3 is TGCAGCGTTCCAGGGAGCTATGGCTACACCTTC. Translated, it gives CSVPGSYGYTF.

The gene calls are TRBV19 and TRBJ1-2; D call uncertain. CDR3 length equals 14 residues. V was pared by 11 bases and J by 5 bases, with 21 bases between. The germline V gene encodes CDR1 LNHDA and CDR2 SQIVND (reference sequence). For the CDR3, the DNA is TGTGCCTCACGCGACGGGGATCGGGGATATGGCTACACCTTC. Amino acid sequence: CASRDGDRGYGYTF. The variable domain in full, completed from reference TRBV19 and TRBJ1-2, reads DGGITQSPKYLFRKEGQNVTLSCEQNLNHDAMYWYRQDPGQGLRLIYYSQIVNDFQKGDIAEGYSVSREKKESFPLTVTSAQKNPTAFYLCASRDGDRGYGYTFGSGTRLTVV.

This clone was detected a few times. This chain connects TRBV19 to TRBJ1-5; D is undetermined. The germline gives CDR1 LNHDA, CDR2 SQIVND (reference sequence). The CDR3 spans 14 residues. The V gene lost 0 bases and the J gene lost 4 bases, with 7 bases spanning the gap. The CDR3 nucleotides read TGTGCCAGTAGTATAGACACTGAGAATCAGCCCCAGCATTTT. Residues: CASSIDTENQPQHF.

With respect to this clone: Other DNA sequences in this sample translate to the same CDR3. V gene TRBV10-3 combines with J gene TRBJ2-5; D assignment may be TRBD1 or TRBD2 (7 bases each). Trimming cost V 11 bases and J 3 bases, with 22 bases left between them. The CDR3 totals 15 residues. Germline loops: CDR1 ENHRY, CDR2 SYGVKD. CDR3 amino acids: CASKRGGGGEETQYF. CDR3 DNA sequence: TGTGCCTCTAAAAGGGGGGGAGGGGGCGAAGAGACCCAGTACTTC.